This T cell receptor beta chain appears in the sequencing data of a study of OX40 agonist ivuxolimab in advanced cancers. Study as a whole: Intravenous ivuxolimab was administered to patients every 2 weeks at 0.01 to 10 mg/kg.

Drawing of blood for sampling happened at baseline, at cycle 4 day 1, and at cycle 7 day 1. In the case of this clone: Its antigen remains unknown.

Losses at the gene ends were 6 bases for V and 6 bases for J; bases not matched to a gene: 9. The germline gives CDR1 MNHEY, CDR2 SVGAGI. This CDR3 has 15 residues. Clones were sequenced by immunoSEQ multiplex PCR, and TCRdb holds only the in-frame ones, with some missing. The table has about 53,000 clones, approximately 81% seen once. The study's findings and limits: Researchers report that CD8+ T cells had, on average, more expanded clones than CD4+. Low normalized T-cell clonal expansion was also seen in some nonresponders.

The sequencing here drew on CD4+ or CD8+ T cells sorted from blood, taken in a trial of the OX40 agonist ivuxolimab. The V gene is TRBV6-5, the J gene TRBJ2-1; 9 bases align to TRBD2. The sequence was obtained from an adult with an advanced solid tumor such as melanoma, head and neck, liver or kidney cancer. The CDR3 DNA is TGTGCCAGCAGCCTCGTGACTAGCGGCCGCAATGAGCAGTTCTTC. Translating gives CASSLVTSGRNEQFF.